What follows are 7 T cell receptor beta chains derived from one specimen sequenced in a study of blood T cell repertoires in COVID-19. Sequencing was performed with immunoSEQ multiplex PCR; in TCRdb, only in-frame clones are kept and a portion is missing. Here the sample spans some 180,000 clones, more than 70% being singletons. The sequenced sample was peripheral blood. Receptors were obtained from a woman between 55 and 75 years old with acute or convalescent COVID-19.

To note about this clone: At one of its ends the junction is not consistent with the germline gene, which may arise from a read error. V gene TRBV5-4 combines with J gene TRBJ2-1; the match to TRBD2 covers 14 bases. Germline values: CDR1 SGHNT, CDR2 YYREEE (reference sequence). The CDR3 runs to 15 residues. The CDR3 reads CASRLGLAGADEQFF. In nucleotides, the CDR3 is TGTGCCAGCAGATTGGGACTAGCGGGAGCGGATGAGCAGTTCTTC. Using reference TRBV5-4 and TRBJ2-1 for the parts outside the CDR3, the full variable domain is ETGVTQSPTHLIKTRGQQVTLRCSSQSGHNTVSWYQQALGQGPQFIFQYYREEENGRGNFPPRFSGLQFPNYSSELNVNALELDDSALYLCASRLGLAGADEQFFGPGTRLTVL.

This clone came up once. V usage is TRBV11-2 and J usage is TRBJ2-7; 7 positions agree with TRBD2. CDR3 length: 12 residues. From germline, CDR1 is SGHAT and CDR2 FQNNGV. The trim removed 0 bases at V and 7 bases at J, leaving 0 bases unmatched. CDR3 sequence: CASSLEAGEQYV. For the CDR3, the DNA is TGTGCCAGCAGCTTAGAAGCGGGGGAGCAGTACGTC.

CDR3 loop: CASRRQGANVLTF. The CDR3, as DNA: TGTGCCAGCAGGAGACAGGGAGCCAACGTCCTGACTTTC. V gene TRBV28 combines with J gene TRBJ2-6; TRBD1 matches 7 bases. The germline V gene encodes CDR1 MDHEN and CDR2 SYDVKM. CDR3 length: 13 amino acids. V was clipped by 6 bases and J by 7 bases; unmatched bases: 3.

The chain is built from TRBV29-1 and TRBJ1-2; no clear D. The CDR3 consists of 11 residues. Per germline, CDR1 SQVTM and CDR2 ANQGSEA. The V end was cut by 4 bases, the J end by 3 bases, with 6 bases between. The CDR3 region is CSVGGYYGYTF. The CDR3 DNA is TGCAGCGTTGGTGGCTACTATGGCTACACCTTC.

The genes are TRBV6-6 and TRBJ2-2, with D unresolved. Germline V CDR1 and CDR2: MNHNY, SVGAGI (reference sequence). Trimming stripped 3 bases from V and 1 base from J, with 9 bases between. This CDR3 has 15 amino acids. The CDR3, as DNA: TGTGCCAGCAGTTATGGTTCGGGGAACACCGGGGAGCTGTTTTTT. It encodes CASSYGSGNTGELFF.

The rearrangement joins TRBV6-2 or TRBV6-3 to TRBJ1-6; D is ambiguous. The V end was cut by 6 bases, the J end by 9 bases, with 15 bases between. Germline V gene lookup returns CDR1 MNHEY and CDR2 SVGEGT. This CDR3 contains 14 residues. The CDR3 region has the DNA TGTGCCAGCAGCATTGGCGGTTTAACTTCACCCCTCCACTTT. Its protein product is CASSIGGLTSPLHF.

For this clone: A read error may produce the germline difference seen at one junction end. The chain carries TRBV7-7 and TRBJ1-3, with D tentatively TRBD1 (5 bases). Germline values: CDR1 SSHAT, CDR2 FNYEAQ (reference sequence). The CDR3 is made up of 15 amino acids. CDR3 DNA sequence: TGTGCTAGCAGCCAACAGGTTGGGACTGGAAACACCATATATTTT. Translation: CASSQQVGTGNTIYF.